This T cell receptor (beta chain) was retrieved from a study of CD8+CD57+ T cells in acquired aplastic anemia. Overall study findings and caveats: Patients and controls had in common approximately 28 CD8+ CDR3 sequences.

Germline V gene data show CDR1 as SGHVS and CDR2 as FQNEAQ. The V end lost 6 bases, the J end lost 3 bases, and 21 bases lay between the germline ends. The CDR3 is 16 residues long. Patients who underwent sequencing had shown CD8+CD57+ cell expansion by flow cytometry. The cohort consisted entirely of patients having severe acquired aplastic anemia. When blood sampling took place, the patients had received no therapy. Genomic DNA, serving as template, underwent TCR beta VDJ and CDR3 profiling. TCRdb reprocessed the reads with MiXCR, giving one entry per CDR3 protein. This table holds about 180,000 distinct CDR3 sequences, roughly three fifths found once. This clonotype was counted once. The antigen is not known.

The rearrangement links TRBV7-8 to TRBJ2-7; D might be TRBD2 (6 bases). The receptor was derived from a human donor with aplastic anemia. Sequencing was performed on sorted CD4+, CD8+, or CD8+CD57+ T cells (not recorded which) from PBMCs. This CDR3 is CASSSGGLNKNYEQYF. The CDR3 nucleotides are TGTGCCAGCAGTTCCGGAGGACTAAATAAAAACTACGAGCAGTACTTC.